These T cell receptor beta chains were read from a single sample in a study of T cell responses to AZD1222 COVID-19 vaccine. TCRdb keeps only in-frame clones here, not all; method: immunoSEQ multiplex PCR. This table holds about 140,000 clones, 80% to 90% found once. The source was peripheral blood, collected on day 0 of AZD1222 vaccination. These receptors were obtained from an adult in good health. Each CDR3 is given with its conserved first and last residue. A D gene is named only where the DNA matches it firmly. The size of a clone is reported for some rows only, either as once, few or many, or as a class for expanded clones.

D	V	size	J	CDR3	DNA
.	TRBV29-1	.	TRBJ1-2	CSVEGIDRGGYGYTF	TGCAGCGTTGAAGGGATCGATAGGGGGGGGTATGGCTACACCTTC
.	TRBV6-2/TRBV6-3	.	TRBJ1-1	CASSYPRENTEAFF	TGTGCCAGCAGTTACCCCAGGGAGAACACTGAAGCTTTCTTT
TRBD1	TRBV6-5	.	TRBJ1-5	CASSWDRAQPQHF	TGTGCCAGCAGTTGGGACAGGGCTCAGCCCCAGCATTTT
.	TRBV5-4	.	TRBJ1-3	CASSAGVSGNTIYF	TGTGCCAGCTCGGCAGGGGTCTCTGGAAACACCATATATTTT
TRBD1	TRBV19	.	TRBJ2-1	CASSIGQARGVFF	TGTGCCAGTAGTATCGGACAGGCCAGAGGAGTGTTCTTC
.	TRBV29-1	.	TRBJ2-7	CSVETEAGARFRYEQYF	TGCAGCGTTGAAACAGAAGCAGGGGCCCGGTTTCGTTACGAGCAGTACTTC
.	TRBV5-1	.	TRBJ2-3	CASSLTESIPQDTQYF	TGCGCCAGCAGCTTGACGGAGAGTATTCCCCAAGATACGCAGTATTTT
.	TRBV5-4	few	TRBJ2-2	CASSPGGGRVAGELFF	TGTGCCAGCAGCCCCGGAGGGGGGAGGGTGGCCGGGGAGCTGTTTTTT
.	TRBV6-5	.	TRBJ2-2	CASRDGLLKTGELFF	TGTGCCAGCAGGGATGGCTTACTTAAGACCGGGGAGCTGTTTTTT
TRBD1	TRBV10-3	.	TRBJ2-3	CAIRGTGITDTQYF	TGTGCCATCAGGGGGACAGGGATCACAGATACGCAGTATTTT
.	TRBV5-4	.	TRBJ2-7	CASSLRPEGAYEQYF	TGTGCCAGCAGCCTAAGACCTGAGGGGGCCTACGAGCAGTACTTC
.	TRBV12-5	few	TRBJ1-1	CASGTGNTEAFF	TGTGCTAGTGGGACAGGTAACACTGAAGCTTTCTTT
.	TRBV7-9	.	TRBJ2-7	CASSLRGGEQYF	TGTGCCAGCAGCCTCAGGGGGGGCGAGCAGTACTTC
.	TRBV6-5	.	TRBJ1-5	CASGRGPYSNQPQHF	TGTGCCAGTGGCAGAGGGCCTTATAGCAATCAGCCCCAGCATTTT
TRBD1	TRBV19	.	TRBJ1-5	CASSVATGSNQPQHF	TGTGCCAGTAGTGTAGCGACAGGGTCCAATCAGCCCCAGCATTTT
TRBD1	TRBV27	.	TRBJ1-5	CASGLRTGIGQPQHF	TGTGCCAGCGGCCTGCGGACAGGGATCGGGCAGCCCCAGCATTTT
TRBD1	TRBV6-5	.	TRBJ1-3	CASTASGTGERNIYF	TGTGCCAGCACTGCTTCCGGGACAGGGGAGAGGAACATATATTTT
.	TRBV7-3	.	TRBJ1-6	CASSLRHGTGNSPLHF	TGTGCCAGCAGCTTACGCCACGGGACGGGGAATTCACCCCTCCACTTT
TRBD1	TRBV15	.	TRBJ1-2	CATSREYPLPGQGQNNYGYTF	TGTGCCACCAGCAGAGAATACCCTCTACCGGGACAGGGGCAGAATAACTATGGCTACACCTTC
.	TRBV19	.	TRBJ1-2	CASSRWRGPYGYTF	TGTGCCAGTAGTAGGTGGCGGGGCCCCTATGGCTACACCTTC
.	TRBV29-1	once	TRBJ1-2	CSVDTGPGYTF	TGCAGCGTTGATACAGGGCCAGGCTACACCTTC
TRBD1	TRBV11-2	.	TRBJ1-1	CASSFDRVRGSRAFF	TGTGCCAGCAGCTTTGACAGGGTAAGGGGTAGTCGAGCTTTCTTT
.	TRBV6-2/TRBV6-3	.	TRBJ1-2	CASSPGTEVYTF	TGTGCCAGCAGCCCCGGGACGGAGGTTTACACCTTC
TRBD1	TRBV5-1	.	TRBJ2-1	CASSSGQLTYNEQFF	TGCGCCAGCAGCTCGGGACAGTTAACCTACAATGAGCAGTTCTTC
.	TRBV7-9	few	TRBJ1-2	CASSLVPLRTAPTYGYTF	TGTGCCAGCAGCTTAGTGCCGCTCAGGACTGCCCCCACCTATGGCTACACCTTC
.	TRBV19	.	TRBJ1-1	CASSGRGATEAFF	TGTGCCAGTAGTGGCAGGGGAGCCACTGAAGCTTTCTTT
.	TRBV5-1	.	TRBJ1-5	CASSLSPGDNQPQHF	TGCGCCAGCAGCTTGTCCCCAGGGGATAATCAGCCCCAGCATTTT
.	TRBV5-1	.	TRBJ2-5	CASSFGQGSQETQYF	TGCGCCAGCAGCTTTGGCCAGGGATCCCAAGAGACCCAGTACTTC
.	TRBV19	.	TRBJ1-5	CASSEGLRGNQPQHF	TGTGCCAGTAGTGAGGGGTTGAGAGGCAATCAGCCCCAGCATTTT
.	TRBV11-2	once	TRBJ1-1	CASSLAGRPTEAFF	TGTGCCAGCAGCTTAGCCGGACGTCCCACTGAAGCTTTCTTT
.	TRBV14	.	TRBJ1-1	CASSLAGNTEAFF	TGTGCCAGCAGCCTTGCGGGGAACACTGAAGCTTTCTTT
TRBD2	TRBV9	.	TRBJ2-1	CASSVVEREIGNEQFF	TGTGCCAGCAGCGTAGTGGAGCGGGAGATCGGCAATGAGCAGTTCTTC
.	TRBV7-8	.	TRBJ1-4	CASSLAGGRANEKLFF	TGTGCCAGCAGCTTAGCCGGCGGGAGGGCCAATGAAAAACTGTTTTTT
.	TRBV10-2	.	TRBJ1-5	CASSPPDGRNQPQHF	TGCGCCAGCAGCCCACCGGACGGTCGCAATCAGCCCCAGCATTTT
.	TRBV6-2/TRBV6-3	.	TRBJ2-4	CASSYGREFYF	TGTGCCAGCAGTTATGGTCGGGAATTTTACTTC
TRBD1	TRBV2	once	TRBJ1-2	CASSGTGRFYGYTF	TGTGCCAGCAGTGGGACAGGAAGGTTCTATGGCTACACCTTC
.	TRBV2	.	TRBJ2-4	CASSEAPLGKAKNIQYF	TGTGCCAGCAGTGAAGCGCCACTGGGGAAAGCCAAAAACATTCAGTACTTC
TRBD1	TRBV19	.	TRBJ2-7	CASNPGQGVYEQYF	TGTGCCAGTAACCCGGGACAGGGTGTCTACGAGCAGTACTTC
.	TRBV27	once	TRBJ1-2	CASSLSWAVQSNYGYTF	TGTGCCAGCAGTTTATCGTGGGCCGTCCAGTCTAACTATGGCTACACCTTC
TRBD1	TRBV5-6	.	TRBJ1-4	CASSLDNRGEYEKLFF	TGTGCCAGCAGCTTGGATAACAGGGGGGAATATGAAAAACTGTTTTTT
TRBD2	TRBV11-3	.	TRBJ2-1	CASSFLAGGSSYNEQFF	TGTGCCAGCAGCTTTTTAGCGGGGGGTTCCTCCTACAATGAGCAGTTCTTC
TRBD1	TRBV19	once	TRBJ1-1	CASRHQGGGTEAFF	TGTGCCAGCCGCCACCAGGGGGGAGGCACTGAAGCTTTCTTT
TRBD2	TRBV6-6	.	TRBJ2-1	CASTQSGNYNEQFF	TGTGCCAGCACCCAGAGCGGGAACTACAATGAGCAGTTCTTC
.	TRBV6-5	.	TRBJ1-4	CASSLNRWKEKLFF	TGTGCCAGCAGTTTAAACAGGTGGAAGGAAAAACTGTTTTTT
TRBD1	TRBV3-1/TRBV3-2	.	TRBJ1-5	CASSDGQAHQPQHF	TGTGCCAGCAGCGACGGACAGGCACATCAGCCCCAGCATTTT